This T cell receptor beta chain was obtained from a study of cytomegalovirus exposure and HLA in healthy donors (TCRdb year 2017). Broadly, across the study: In an earlier analysis of 450 to 750 of the donors, 250 to 350 Gb of sequence data and some 120 million unique TCR beta sequences from approximately 180 million T cells were reported. Approximately 300 gigabases of sequencing data and approximately 91 million unique TCR sequences made up an early release that covered several hundred HLA-typed donors. Among the roughly 400 genotyped donors, about 83% belonged to the genetic ancestry cluster associated with self-reported Caucasian donors. The study aimed to test whether signatures of past pathogen exposure could be identified by cataloging public T cell receptors. The study used immunosequencing to profile the T cell repertoires of more than 650 subjects and linked those repertoires to cytomegalovirus serostatus. A separate validation cohort of more than 100 different subjects was used in addition to the 666-subject first cohort. To predict cytomegalovirus infection status, the study brought together high-throughput TCR immunosequencing, statistical association of individual TCRs with disease status, and machine learning. To study patterns of TCR occurrence, a later analysis re-analyzed previously published TCR beta repertoires from several hundred donors and added high-resolution HLA genotyping. The later analysis used no new phenotypic data to find candidate immune exposures, relying instead on TCR beta sequences and their occurrence across donors. To decide whether each TCR beta V gene segment behaved as functional or pseudogenic, an earlier analysis of some 600 of the donors relied on high-throughput TCR beta sequencing. Alongside the repertoire data, information on donor age, sex, ethnicity and CMV serostatus was compiled. A later genetic analysis took genome-wide SNP genotypes for about 65% of the 666 donors and used that subset as a discovery cohort. All discovery cohort repertoires had been generated using a single sequencing platform. HLA typing covered class I and class II loci at four-digit resolution. Typing coverage varied by locus: roughly 620-640 donors for A, B, C, DRB1 and DQB1; under 550 for DQA1; some 610 for DPA1; roughly 470 for DPB1. Four to six DR-DQ haplotypes were handled as single units for association and clustering, since linkage in the cohort was strong. Among a few hundred genotyped donors of the cohort, an average of roughly 240,000 unique TCR beta nucleotide sequences were sequenced per donor, around 20% of them non-productive. General study outcomes and caveats: A later analysis found that TCR association rates varied across HLA loci, with DRB1 alleles showing the most associated TCRs and HLA-C alleles the fewest. Because counts were too low, 15 or so rarely observed V segments, including chromosome 9 orphons, were excluded from the earlier analysis of around 590 of the donors. Because some donors lacked HLA typing at each locus, the association tests relied only on the typed subset. In a later analysis, most CMV-associated TCR beta chains were found to appear HLA-restricted, with HLA associations seemingly driven largely by CMV exposure. The authors suggested that the approach could potentially be extended to other disease states and immunological phenotypes. A further reported finding was that TCR beta sequences accurately predicted the HLA-A and HLA-B alleles for most subjects in the first cohort. Presence/absence analyses assumed roughly uniform sequencing depth across donors, an assumption that may not hold. In vitro tests confirmed that a few of the cytomegalovirus-associated TCR beta chains recognize cytomegalovirus antigens. In an earlier analysis of 450 to 750 of the donors, most TCR beta V segments appeared in productive rearrangements about 90% or about 30% of the time, broadly matching IMGT annotations. At a false discovery rate of 0.05, a later analysis linked 15,000 to 20,000 TCR beta sequences to specific HLA alleles. Compared with equally common non-associated chains, HLA-associated TCR beta chains in a later analysis were more clonally expanded and had lower generation probabilities. According to a later analysis, parvovirus B19, influenza, CMV and Epstein-Barr virus appeared linked to several top co-occurrence clusters. Most TCR sequences were observed very rarely across donors, whereas some public TCRs were present in many individuals. A group of highly shared sequence variants was considered likely to be a technical artifact of the sequencing pipeline. Some IMGT-functional V segments, including TRBV6-2 and TRBV6-3, could not be distinguished by the 87-base-pair reads and were therefore excluded. A total of 164 TCR beta chains were listed by the study as associated with cytomegalovirus. The classifier was reported to diagnose cytomegalovirus status with high specificity and sensitivity in both the original cohort and the validation cohort. V-gene and J-gene trimming of TCR beta chains was associated with a missense DCLRE1C variant in a later genetic analysis, and the association was replicated in an independent cohort. Strong co-occurrence of HLA alleles, especially DR and DQ, made assigning TCR associations to individual alleles difficult. Compared with the approximately 700-donor mean, donors in an Asian-associated ancestry cluster had fewer N-insertions in productive TCRs, according to a later genetic analysis. This cohort had only TCR beta chains sequenced, and the lack of alpha or paired-chain data limited which features could be detected. For the cohort, immune exposure information was limited to CMV serostatus. Correlated functional status among segregating V segments might reflect linkage disequilibrium, but an unknown experimental factor could not be ruled out.

About this clone itself: Its antigen is currently not known. Qualities for individual bases were not recorded, and no much larger clone is one base off.

Libraries were constructed by the immunoSEQ multiplex PCR assay. For the multiplex PCR, a mixture combining 60 forward primers for TCR Vbeta segments and 13 reverse primers for TCR Jbeta segments was used. Amplification of the CDR3 region of rearranged TCR beta genes was performed with a multiplex PCR assay on genomic DNA. The Illumina HiSeq System was used to sequence the amplified TCR beta libraries as 87-base-pair reads. The study's processing was this. Across the roughly 700 repertoires, a later analysis counted 80 million or so unique TCR beta chains, 9.5 million to 12 million of which were shared by at least two donors. Raw reads were error-corrected and collapsed into unique sequences by a nearest-neighbor algorithm in which closely related sequences were merged to remove PCR and sequencing errors. CDR3 sequences were aligned to IMGT reference sequences to assign V, D and J gene segments. For a sequence to be retained, at least a six-nucleotide match to both a V gene segment and a J gene segment was required. Rearrangements were called productive when the CDR3 lacked stop codons and stayed in frame with V and J; all others were non-productive. CDR3 was defined according to IMGT convention as the region running from the second conserved V-encoded cysteine to the conserved J-encoded phenylalanine. Sequences without an unambiguous match to a single V gene segment were excluded from the earlier analysis of about 640 of the donors. In an earlier analysis of about 590 of the donors, a V segment was called functional when productive rearrangements were above 56.7%, and segregating when the standard deviation between donors exceeded 5%. A statistical classification framework was built to diagnose cytomegalovirus status from the catalog of TCR beta chain sequences. In a later analysis, V and J genes were assigned by comparing TCR nucleotide sequences against IMGT/GENE-DB human TR gene sequences. A later analysis assigned CDR3 sequences and most-parsimonious VDJ recombination scenarios with the TCRdist pipeline. In a later analysis, every TCR beta chain was defined by the combination of its CDR3 amino acid sequence and its V-gene family, and reads without a unique V-gene family were dropped. To address suspected cross-contamination and a sequencing artifact, a later analysis removed approximately 600 highly shared, low-generation-probability nucleotide sequences. For each public chain, a later analysis derived a clonal expansion index from normalized ranks of inferred template counts within each repertoire. In a later analysis, generation probabilities were computed with a VDJ recombination model fitted to out-of-frame rearrangements, and the resulting probabilities were checked against IGoR. A later analysis scored TCR-TCR, TCR-HLA and TCR-CMV co-occurrence with hypergeometric tests, applying a repertoire-size bias correction to TCR pairs. A later analysis estimated false discovery rates by permuting HLA or CMV assignments 20 times. In a later analysis, co-occurring TCRs were grouped with DBSCAN, and TCRdist sequence similarity was added when clustering was performed within HLA-allele-positive subsets. Repertoires with fewer than 30,000 or more than 120,000 public chains were left out of co-occurrence clustering, as were roughly five repertoires with anomalous nucleotide sharing. TCRdb holds this immuneACCESS table with in-frame rearrangements only. Some clones are missing; in checked studies, unresolved V genes explain under half, and the rest has no known cause. The V and J calls and the clone size are those of that table, but D and trimming were determined from the DNA. The table for this sample lists 130,000 or so clones; 77% of them were counted only once. Approximately 1.5% of the sample belongs to the ten largest clones.

Trimming takes 4 bases from V and 0 bases from J, and the germline ends sit 10 bases apart. The CDR3, cysteine through phenylalanine, is 14 amino acids long. The entry retains the CDR3 DNA only, 42 bases that are in frame from base 1. The germline V gene specifies SGHRS as CDR1 and YFSETQ as CDR2. The cohort was made up of 666 healthy bone marrow donors. Cohort members were all nominally healthy when sampled, although unrecorded immune exposures were likely present. The donor tested CMV seronegative, placing the donor among the roughly 350 seronegative members of the cohort. Every donor gave a peripheral blood sample, and the peripheral blood mononuclear cells from that sample were used for TCR beta sequencing. The Qiagen DNeasy Blood Extraction Kit was used to extract genomic DNA from the blood cell samples.

This chain is built from TRBV5-1 and TRBJ1-2; no confident D gene assignment can be made. The TCR comes from a female donor in good health and CMV-seronegative. The sample comprised PBMCs. In nucleotide form, the sequence is TGCGCCAGCAGCCGCTCGGGGTCTAACTATGGCTACACCTTC. Its coded protein is CASSRSGSNYGYTF.